The 4 T cell receptor beta chains listed next were all sequenced from one sample in a study of blood T cell repertoires in COVID-19. Data came from immunoSEQ multiplex PCR; TCRdb stores just in-frame clones and leaves some out. The data contain some 300,000 clones, around 90% of them seen just once; the ten biggest clones take up roughly 1%. The sequenced sample was peripheral blood. These receptors all stem from a middle-aged woman with COVID-19, enrolled during active disease.

The chain has TRBV12-5 and TRBJ2-7, with D possibly matching TRBD1 (5 bases). This CDR3 region has 13 residues. The V gene's germline CDR1 is LGHNT and CDR2 FRNRAP. The V end was cut by 3 bases, the J end by 2 bases, with 8 bases between. CDR3: CASGLGRAYEQYF. CDR3 nucleotide sequence: TGTGCTAGTGGTTTAGGCAGGGCCTACGAGCAGTACTTC. The complete variable domain, with remaining parts taken from reference TRBV12-5 and TRBJ2-7, reads DARVTQTPRHKVTEMGQEVTMRCQPILGHNTVFWYRQTMMQGLELLAYFRNRAPLDDSGMPKDRFSAEMPDATLATLKIQPSEPRDSAVYFCASGLGRAYEQYFGPGTRLTVT.

This chain uses TRBV7-6 with TRBJ1-4; TRBD1 aligns across 10 bases. Trimming removed 5 bases from V and 8 bases from J; junction bases left unmatched: 8. The CDR3 runs to 15 residues. Germline CDR1 is SGHVS and CDR2 is FNYEAQ. DNA for the CDR3: TGTGCCAGCAGCGTGACAGGGGGCGCGTACGAAAAACTGTTTTTT. Translated: CASSVTGGAYEKLFF.

The rearrangement joins TRBV2 to TRBJ2-3; tentatively, D is TRBD1 (5 bases). The CDR3 totals 12 residues. The V and J ends lost 6 bases and 2 bases respectively, with 6 bases between them. The V gene's germline CDR1 is SNHLY and CDR2 FYNNEI. CDR3 nucleotides: TGTGCCAGCAGGGACAACACAGATACGCAGTATTTT. It yields the protein CASRDNTDTQYF.

The V call is TRBV28, the J call TRBJ2-7, with a weak D call TRBD1 (5 bases). Trimming stripped 3 bases from V and 2 bases from J, with 8 bases between. The CDR3 has 13 amino acids. CDR1 and CDR2 from the germline V gene are MDHEN and SYDVKM. CDR3 residues: CASSLWGPYEQYF. The CDR3 coding sequence is TGTGCCAGCAGTTTGTGGGGCCCCTACGAGCAGTACTTC.